Listed below are T cell receptor beta chains from one sample, sequenced in a study of T cell repertoires in aging, cancer and after chemotherapy. TCRdb recomputed calls from the multiplex PCR reads with MiXCR, one row per CDR3 protein. The sample has over 9,000 distinct CDR3 sequences, more than 20% seen once; the top ten hold 1.5% to 2%. Material: blood. These TCRs come from a human donor in good health. The CDR3 runs from the conserved cysteine through the conserved F or W.

V	J	CDR3
TRBV7-3	TRBJ2-1	CASSLIWGDGEQFF
TRBV6-2/TRBV6-3	TRBJ2-3	CASSYAGGGTDTQYF
TRBV5-1	TRBJ1-3	CASSAAGVPSGNTIYF
TRBV6-5	TRBJ2-2	CASISVPNTGELFF
TRBV30	TRBJ1-3	CARSIGPAQSGNTIYF
TRBV12-3/TRBV12-4	TRBJ2-7	CASSWTKNYEQYF
TRBV27	TRBJ2-4	CASSPRDNSNIQYF
TRBV19	TRBJ2-3	CASSFMASRTSTDTQYF
TRBV6-5	TRBJ1-4	CASSYSESGLELFF
TRBV5-4	TRBJ2-3	CASSLTASATDTQYF
TRBV11-1	TRBJ1-6	CASSFRANSTLHF
TRBV20-1	TRBJ1-1	CSAAGPGTEAFF
TRBV5-1	TRBJ2-3	CASSPQGSGGPGDTQYF
TRBV18	TRBJ1-3	CASSLDIKTTIYF
TRBV25-1	TRBJ2-3	CASSELRRDTQYF
TRBV6-2/TRBV6-3	TRBJ1-1	CASSFGGTEAFF
TRBV6-4	TRBJ2-3	CASVNSQGADTQYF
TRBV20-1	TRBJ2-7	CSACDTSYEQYF
TRBV12-3/TRBV12-4	TRBJ2-3	CASSFGSGGTDTQYF
TRBV11-1	TRBJ1-2	CASSKRQGARYTF
TRBV27	TRBJ2-3	CASSDTDTQYF
TRBV7-2	TRBJ1-2	CASSYDPGALMYGYTF
TRBV20-1	TRBJ1-1	CSANKGGNTEAFF
TRBV27	TRBJ2-1	CASSWVAGGGEQFF
TRBV30	TRBJ2-7	CAWSAFGTADEQYF
TRBV5-5	TRBJ2-3	CASSLSRATDTQYF
TRBV27	TRBJ2-1	CASRGQGDNEQFF
TRBV5-5	TRBJ2-1	CASKLEPGEAYNEQFF
TRBV7-6	TRBJ2-2	CASSSSYTGELFF
TRBV14	TRBJ1-2	CASSQDWYSTNYTF
TRBV12-3/TRBV12-4	TRBJ1-1	CASSAEAEAFF
TRBV6-4	TRBJ1-1	CASSDTVRSTEAFF
TRBV6-5	TRBJ1-1	CASHVVNEAFF
TRBV5-5	TRBJ1-2	CASSSGTGFYGYTF
TRBV5-6	TRBJ2-5	CASSFLTGTGYQETQYF